This passage covers 11 T cell receptor beta chains from one sample sequenced in a study of shared clonotypes between healthy human individuals. Only CD45RO-negative cells positively selected for CCR7 counted as naive CD8 cells, so terminally differentiated effector memory CD45RA+ cells were excluded. Using immunoSEQ multiplex PCR, the repertoire was profiled, and TCRdb retains in-frame clones only, with some absent. The sample carries about 2.1 million clones, around 93% recorded once. Sequencing was performed on naive CD8+ T cells from PBMCs. Source of these receptors: a man aged 18-30 years in good health. Some clones in this sample may be carry-over from other donors' samples.

The CDR3 nucleotides read TGTGCCAGCAGCGTAGCCCTGACAGGGGATGCAGATACGCAGTATTTT. Translating it yields CASSVALTGDADTQYF. The rearrangement joins TRBV9 to TRBJ2-3; 8 positions agree with TRBD1. The CDR3 covers 16 residues. From germline, CDR1 is SGDLS and CDR2 YYNGEE. Trimming removed 0 bases from V and 4 bases from J; junction bases left unmatched: 7.

The chain links TRBV7-9 to TRBJ1-3, with no clear D. V was clipped by 1 base and J by 4 bases, with 11 bases between them. This CDR3 spans 15 amino acids. Germline CDR1 SEHNR, CDR2 FQNEAQ (reference sequence). The CDR3 sequence: CASSLGVGAGNTIYF. The CDR3, as DNA: TGTGCCAGCAGCTTAGGTGTAGGAGCCGGAAACACCATATATTTT.

The chain joins TRBV28 to TRBJ2-3; the D is unclear. The germline gives CDR1 MDHEN, CDR2 SYDVKM. Between the trimmed V and J ends, which lost 10 bases and 4 bases, there was a span of 15 bases. CDR3 length equals 13 residues. In DNA, the CDR3 is TGTGCCATAAGAGAGTTCCCTGCAGATACGCAGTATTTT. Amino acid sequence: CAIREFPADTQYF.

The V gene is TRBV6-6, the J gene TRBJ2-2; D is undetermined. The CDR3 has 12 residues. CDR1 and CDR2 (germline): MNHNY, SVGAGI (reference sequence). The germline V and J ends were trimmed by 5 bases and 2 bases, with 3 bases remaining between them. The CDR3 sequence: CASSHNTGELFF. The CDR3 DNA reads TGTGCCAGCAGTCATAACACCGGGGAGCTGTTTTTT.

The V and J genes are TRBV21-1 and TRBJ2-7. TRBV21-1 is a pseudogene locus. The CDR3 runs 9 residues. CDR3 loop: CASGLSQYF. In DNA form, the CDR3 reads TGTGCCAGCGGTCTGTCGCAGTACTTC.

This chain uses TRBV4-1 with TRBJ1-4, with 9 bases identical to TRBD1. The junction had 3 bases not matched to a gene; V was cut back by 4 bases and J by 0 bases. Germline assignment: CDR1 MGHRA and CDR2 YSYEKL. The CDR3 extends over 16 amino acids. CDR3 nucleotide sequence: TGCGCCAGCAGCCCTCGGGACAGGGCAACTAATGAAAAACTGTTTTTT. As protein: CASSPRDRATNEKLFF.

V is TRBV6-5 and J is TRBJ2-5; a possible D gene is TRBD1 (6 bases). V lost 6 bases and J lost 11, with 19 bases in between. This CDR3 region has 13 residues. Germline values: CDR1 MNHEY, CDR2 SVGAGI. CDR3 bases: TGTGCCAGCAGCCCAAACCAACAGGGTATACAGTACTTC. Protein product: CASSPNQQGIQYF.

As regards this clone: In the same sample, other DNA sequences code for this CDR3. The chain carries TRBV7-9 and TRBJ1-4; D not certain. Germline-derived CDR1 and CDR2 are SEHNR and FQNEAQ (reference sequence). This CDR3 has 13 amino acids. V was clipped by 3 bases and J by 4 bases, with 6 bases between them. CDR3 in amino acids: CASSLDGNEKLFF. The CDR3 DNA reads TGTGCCAGCAGCTTGGACGGTAATGAAAAACTGTTTTTT.

The genes are TRBV6-5 and TRBJ1-1; D unresolved. The V end lost 0 bases, the J end lost 8 bases, and 10 bases lay between the germline ends. The CDR3 covers 13 residues. Germline V gene lookup returns CDR1 MNHEY and CDR2 SVGAGI. The CDR3 loop reads CASSYSEGREAFF. The DNA of the CDR3 is TGTGCCAGCAGTTACTCGGAGGGTAGGGAAGCTTTCTTT.

The chain couples TRBV6-1 to TRBJ1-5, with D unresolved. The V gene lost 3 bases and the J gene lost 0 bases, with 6 bases spanning the gap. The germline V gene has CDR1 MNHNS and CDR2 SASEGT. This CDR3 region has 14 residues. CDR3 nucleotide sequence: TGTGCCAGCAGTGACAGCTATAGCAATCAGCCCCAGCATTTT. Residues: CASSDSYSNQPQHF.

To note about this clone: This same CDR3 is encoded by further DNA sequences in the sample. The rearrangement links TRBV18 to TRBJ2-7; maybe TRBD1 (5 bases). There are 14 residues in the CDR3. Trimming removed 3 bases at V and 0 bases at J, with 9 bases between. Germline V gene data show CDR1 as KGHSH and CDR2 as LQKENI. The CDR3 DNA is TGTGCCAGCTCACCGGGGCCGCGCTCCTACGAGCAGTACTTC. Amino acids: CASSPGPRSYEQYF.